This T cell receptor (beta chain) was recovered during a study of T cell responses to AZD1222 COVID-19 vaccine. Sequencing was performed with immunoSEQ multiplex PCR; in TCRdb, only in-frame clones are kept and a portion is missing. The sample lists 55,000 to 80,000 clones; roughly 70% were seen once. Germline loops: CDR1 LGHNA, CDR2 YSLEER. Trimming left V 3 bases short and J 4 bases short, with 14 bases between. The CDR3 contains 15 residues. The source is an adult in good health. The V gene is TRBV4-3, the J gene TRBJ2-3; perhaps TRBD2 as D (7 bases). The specimen comprised peripheral blood, sampled on day 0 of AZD1222 vaccination. The CDR3 region is CASSHARGGSDTQYF. The CDR3 bases are TGCGCCAGCAGCCATGCTAGGGGGGGATCAGATACGCAGTATTTT.